This T cell receptor (beta chain) originates from a study of CD8+ T cells in alopecia areata. The CDR3 is made up of 13 amino acids. Germline-derived CDR1 and CDR2 are LNHDA and SQIVND (reference sequence). V lost 3 bases to trimming and J lost 2 bases, with 5 bases between them. Reverse transcription of extracted RNA yielded cDNA, which provided the sequencing template. The assay was immunoSEQ multiplex PCR, and TCRdb's table has in-frame clones only and misses some. The sample lists some 200,000 clones; roughly three fifths were seen once. The chain recombines TRBV19 with TRBJ1-5; D not certain. The sample consisted of CD8+ T cells sorted from blood. The TCR comes from a human donor in good health. CDR3 sequence: CASSIIGNQPQHF. The CDR3 DNA sequence: TGTGCCAGTAGTATCATAGGCAATCAGCCCCAGCATTTT.